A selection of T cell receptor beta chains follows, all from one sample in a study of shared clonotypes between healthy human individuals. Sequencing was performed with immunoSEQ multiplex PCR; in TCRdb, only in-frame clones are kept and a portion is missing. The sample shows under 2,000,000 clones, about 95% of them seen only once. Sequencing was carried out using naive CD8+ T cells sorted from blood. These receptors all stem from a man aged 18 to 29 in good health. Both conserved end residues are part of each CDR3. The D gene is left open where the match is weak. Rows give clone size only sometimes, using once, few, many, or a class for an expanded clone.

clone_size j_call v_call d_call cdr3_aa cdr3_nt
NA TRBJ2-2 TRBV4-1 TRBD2 CASSQSLAGAGELFF TGCGCCAGCAGCCAGAGCCTAGCGGGAGCCGGGGAGCTGTTTTTT
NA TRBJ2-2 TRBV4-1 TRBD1 CARPRTGAKTGELFF TGCGCCAGGCCCCGGACAGGGGCAAAGACCGGGGAGCTGTTTTTT
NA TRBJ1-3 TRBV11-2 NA CASSSRRGNVGNTIYF TGTGCCAGCAGCTCGCGACGAGGGAATGTAGGAAACACCATATATTTT
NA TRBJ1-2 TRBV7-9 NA CASSFGGTNYGYTF TGTGCCAGCAGCTTCGGGGGAACTAACTATGGCTACACCTTC
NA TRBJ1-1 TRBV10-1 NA CASSPLAGGTEAFF TGCGCCAGCAGTCCACTGGCGGGAGGGACTGAAGCTTTCTTT
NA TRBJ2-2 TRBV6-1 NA CASRAGSGELFF TGTGCCAGCAGGGCAGGGTCCGGGGAGCTGTTTTTT
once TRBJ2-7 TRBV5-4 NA CASSLEGGGPFPEQYF TGTGCCAGCAGCTTGGAGGGCGGGGGCCCCTTTCCCGAGCAGTACTTC
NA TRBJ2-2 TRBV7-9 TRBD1 CASSRGQGPYTGELFF TGTGCCAGCAGCCGCGGACAGGGGCCCTACACCGGGGAGCTGTTTTTT
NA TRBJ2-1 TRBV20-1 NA CSAEGLMEQFF TGCAGTGCTGAGGGACTGATGGAGCAGTTCTTC
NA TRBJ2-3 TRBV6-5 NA CASSLLGGTDTQYF TGTGCCAGCAGTTTACTGGGGGGCACAGATACGCAGTATTTT
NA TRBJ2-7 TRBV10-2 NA CASQGIYEQYF TGCGCCAGTCAGGGAATCTACGAGCAGTACTTC
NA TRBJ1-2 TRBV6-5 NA CASSYSKGDPNYGYTF TGTGCCAGCAGTTACTCGAAGGGGGATCCGAACTATGGCTACACCTTC
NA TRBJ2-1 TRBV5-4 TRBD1 CASSPGTAYNEQFF TGTGCCAGCAGCCCGGGGACAGCTTACAATGAGCAGTTCTTC
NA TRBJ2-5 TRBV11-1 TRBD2 CASSTSGLAYQETQYF TGTGCCAGCAGCACATCGGGACTAGCGTACCAAGAGACCCAGTACTTC
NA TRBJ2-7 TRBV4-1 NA CASSQEGVGDYEQYF TGCGCCAGCAGCCAAGAAGGGGTAGGGGACTACGAGCAGTACTTC
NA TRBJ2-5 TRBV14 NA CASSQTLQETQYF TGTGCCAGCAGCCAAACCTTACAAGAGACCCAGTACTTC
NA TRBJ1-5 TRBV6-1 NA CASSLNSGNQPQHF TGTGCCAGCAGCCTGAACAGTGGCAATCAGCCCCAGCATTTT
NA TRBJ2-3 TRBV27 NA CASSEPGHGRGADTQYF TGTGCCAGCAGTGAACCGGGACACGGCAGAGGTGCAGATACGCAGTATTTT
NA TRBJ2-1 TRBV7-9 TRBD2 CASSSFAGADNEQFF TGTGCCAGCAGCTCCTTTGCGGGAGCGGACAATGAGCAGTTCTTC
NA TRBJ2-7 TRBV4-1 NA CASSQDYGTMIYEQYF TGCGCCAGCAGCCAAGATTACGGGACAATGATATACGAGCAGTACTTC
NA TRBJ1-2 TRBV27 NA CASSLSRGATNYGYTF TGTGCCAGCAGTTTATCCAGAGGGGCGACTAACTATGGCTACACCTTC
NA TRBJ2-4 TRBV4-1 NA CASSQDGGSLAKNIQYF TGCGCCAGCAGCCAAGATGGGGGGTCACTAGCCAAAAACATTCAGTACTTC
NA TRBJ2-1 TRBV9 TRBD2 CASSGTSGFNNEQFF TGTGCCAGCAGCGGGACTAGCGGGTTTAACAATGAGCAGTTCTTC
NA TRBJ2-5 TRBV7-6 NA CASSLGGYQETQYF TGTGCCAGCAGCTTAGGAGGGTACCAAGAGACCCAGTACTTC
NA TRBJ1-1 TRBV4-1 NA CASSQGTDYTIMNTEAFF TGCGCCAGCAGCCAAGGCACCGACTATACTATCATGAACACTGAAGCTTTCTTT
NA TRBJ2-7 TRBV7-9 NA CASSLSGGGYEQYF TGTGCCAGCAGCCTCAGCGGAGGGGGGTACGAGCAGTACTTC
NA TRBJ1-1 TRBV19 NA CASSIGPEAFF TGTGCCAGTAGTATCGGACCAGAAGCTTTCTTT
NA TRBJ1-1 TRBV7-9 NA CASSLPIEAFF TGTGCCAGCAGCTTACCGATTGAAGCTTTCTTT
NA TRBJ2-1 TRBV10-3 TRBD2 CAISEAPSGSIDEQFF TGTGCCATCAGTGAGGCACCTAGCGGGAGTATAGATGAGCAGTTCTTC
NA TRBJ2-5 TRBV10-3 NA CAISEADGGPLQETQYF TGTGCCATCAGTGAGGCGGACGGAGGACCGTTACAAGAGACCCAGTACTTC
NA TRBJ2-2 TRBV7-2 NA CASSSPLGAGELFF TGTGCCAGCAGCTCGCCGCTGGGGGCCGGGGAGCTGTTTTTT
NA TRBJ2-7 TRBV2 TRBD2 CASSDRTSTYEQYF TGTGCCAGCAGTGACCGGACTAGCACCTACGAGCAGTACTTC
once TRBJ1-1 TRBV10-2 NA CASSEGQGNTEAFF TGCGCCAGCAGTGAGGGACAAGGGAACACTGAAGCTTTCTTT
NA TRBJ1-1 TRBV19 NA CASSIGAASEAFF TGTGCCAGTAGTATAGGAGCAGCCTCTGAAGCTTTCTTT
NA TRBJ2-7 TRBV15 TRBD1 CATSLGQGAYEQYF TGTGCCACCAGCTTGGGACAGGGGGCCTACGAGCAGTACTTC
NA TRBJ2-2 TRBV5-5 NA CASTVLDSPGEELFF TGTGCCAGCACCGTCCTTGACAGCCCTGGGGAAGAGCTGTTTTTT
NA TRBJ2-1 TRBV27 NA CASSLPGITEQFF TGTGCCAGCAGTTTACCTGGTATTACTGAGCAGTTCTTC
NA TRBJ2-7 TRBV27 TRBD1 CASSILTGQGPYEQYF TGTGCCAGCAGTATTCTAACGGGACAGGGCCCCTACGAGCAGTACTTC
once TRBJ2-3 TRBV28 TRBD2 CASTSGLAGAPSTDTQYF TGTGCCAGCACCTCGGGACTAGCGGGGGCCCCTAGCACAGATACGCAGTATTTT
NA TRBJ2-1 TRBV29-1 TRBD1 CSSEGTGSYNEQFF TGCAGCTCTGAGGGGACAGGATCCTACAATGAGCAGTTCTTC